A selection of T cell receptor beta chains follows, all from one sample in a study of control samples from healthy donors and cancer patients. TCRdb's table, derived via immunoSEQ multiplex PCR, lists solely in-frame clones and lacks some. The sample has approximately 120,000 clones, 80% to 90% seen once. The source material was blood. The receptor set was obtained from a woman between 45 and 65 years old in good health. Both conserved end residues are part of each CDR3. D genes are given only for firm matches. Clone size, where shown, is once, few, many, or a class for clones that have expanded.

size | J | D | V | DNA | CDR3
- | TRBJ2-1 | - | TRBV7-3 | TGTGCCAGCAGTCGGGGGACCATTTACAATGAGCAGTTCTTC | CASSRGTIYNEQFF
- | TRBJ1-2 | TRBD1 | TRBV27 | TGTGCCAGCAGTGCCGGACAGGTTAACTATGGCTACACCTTC | CASSAGQVNYGYTF
- | TRBJ2-3 | - | TRBV9 | TGTGCCAGCAGCGTAGTCACGGCAGCCCCTTCCACAGATACGCAGTATTTT | CASSVVTAAPSTDTQYF
once | TRBJ1-2 | TRBD1 | TRBV6-6 | TGTGCCAGCGTAATTACAGGGGGCGTTAAAGATGGCTACACCTTC | CASVITGGVKDGYTF
- | TRBJ1-2 | - | TRBV27 | TGTGCCAGCAGTTCCACGTTAACCTATGGCTACACCTTC | CASSSTLTYGYTF
few | TRBJ1-1 | - | TRBV7-2 | TGTGCCAGCAGCCCCTTGACAACCCGGGGCGAAGCTTTCTTT | CASSPLTTRGEAFF
- | TRBJ2-1 | TRBD2 | TRBV7-6 | TGTGCCAGCAGCTTGGCCCTTAGCGGGAGGGGGCCCTACAATGAGCAGTTCTTC | CASSLALSGRGPYNEQFF
- | TRBJ2-7 | - | TRBV4-1 | TGCGCCAGCAGCCAAGTTTCAGGGGGGGGGCTGATCAGCACGTACGAGCAGTACTTC | CASSQVSGGGLISTYEQYF
- | TRBJ2-3 | - | TRBV7-2 | TGTGCCAGCAGCTTGGCAGCTACTAGCCGCCGCACAGATACGCAGTATTTT | CASSLAATSRRTDTQYF
- | TRBJ1-6 | - | TRBV27 | TGTGCCAGCAGTTTAGGGGGGAATAATTCACCCCTCCACTTT | CASSLGGNNSPLHF
- | TRBJ1-6 | - | TRBV6-6 | TGTGCCAGCAGCAGGGCCCTAGATTCACCCCTCCACTTT | CASSRALDSPLHF
- | TRBJ2-2 | - | TRBV5-1 | TGCGCCAGCAGCTTGGGACACACCGGGGAGCTGTTTTTT | CASSLGHTGELFF
- | TRBJ2-1 | TRBD2 | TRBV7-9 | TGTGCCAGCAGCGATCCGGGACTAGCGTCGGAGACAGACAATGAGCAGTTCTTC | CASSDPGLASETDNEQFF
- | TRBJ1-1 | - | TRBV7-3 | TGTGCCAGCAGCTTGGGGACGTCGGCCACTGAAGCTTTCTTT | CASSLGTSATEAFF
- | TRBJ2-7 | TRBD2 | TRBV30 | TGTGCCTGGACCCTAAGCGGGATCTCCTACGAGCAGTACTTC | CAWTLSGISYEQYF
- | TRBJ2-3 | TRBD2 | TRBV19 | TGTGCCAGTAGCAACCTAGCGGGAAGACCAGATACGCAGTATTTT | CASSNLAGRPDTQYF
- | TRBJ1-4 | - | TRBV5-6 | TGTGCCAGCAGCCCTACGGGACGCGAAAAACTGTTTTTT | CASSPTGREKLFF
few | TRBJ2-7 | - | TRBV3-1/TRBV3-2 | TGTGCCAGCAGCCAACCTAGTGATTACGAGCAGTACTTC | CASSQPSDYEQYF
- | TRBJ2-3 | - | TRBV18 | TGTGCCAGCTCACCAGCGGACACCGAAGACAACACAGATACGCAGTATTTT | CASSPADTEDNTDTQYF
- | TRBJ2-3 | TRBD1 | TRBV18 | TGTGCCAGCTCACCTAGACAGGGGTCCACCACAGATACGCAGTATTTT | CASSPRQGSTTDTQYF
- | TRBJ2-1 | TRBD2 | TRBV9 | TGTGCCAGCAGCGCCAAAGGCGGGAGGGATTACAATGAGCAGTTCTTC | CASSAKGGRDYNEQFF
- | TRBJ2-7 | TRBD2 | TRBV6-2/TRBV6-3 | TGTGCCAGCAGCGACCCGGGACTAGGCAACGGGTACGAGCAGTACTTC | CASSDPGLGNGYEQYF
few | TRBJ1-5 | - | TRBV4-1 | TGCGCCAGCAGCCAAAACTACGGGTCTAGCAATCAGCCCCAGCATTTT | CASSQNYGSSNQPQHF
once | TRBJ2-5 | TRBD2 | TRBV28 | TGTGCCAGCGTTGGACTAGCGGGAGGGCCTGGGACCCAGTACTTC | CASVGLAGGPGTQYF
- | TRBJ2-3 | - | TRBV12-3/TRBV12-4 | TGTGCCAGCAGTTTAGTGGGGGCGGATACGCAGTATTTT | CASSLVGADTQYF
- | TRBJ1-2 | TRBD1 | TRBV9 | TGTGCCAGCAGAAGGGGGACAGGGAAGGGCTACACCTTC | CASRRGTGKGYTF
few | TRBJ1-5 | - | TRBV12-3/TRBV12-4 | TGTGCCAGCAGCTACAGGATCAATCAGCCCCAGCATTTT | CASSYRINQPQHF
- | TRBJ1-5 | TRBD1 | TRBV18 | TGTGCCAGCTCACCAAGCGGACAGGGGAATCAGCCCCAGCATTTT | CASSPSGQGNQPQHF